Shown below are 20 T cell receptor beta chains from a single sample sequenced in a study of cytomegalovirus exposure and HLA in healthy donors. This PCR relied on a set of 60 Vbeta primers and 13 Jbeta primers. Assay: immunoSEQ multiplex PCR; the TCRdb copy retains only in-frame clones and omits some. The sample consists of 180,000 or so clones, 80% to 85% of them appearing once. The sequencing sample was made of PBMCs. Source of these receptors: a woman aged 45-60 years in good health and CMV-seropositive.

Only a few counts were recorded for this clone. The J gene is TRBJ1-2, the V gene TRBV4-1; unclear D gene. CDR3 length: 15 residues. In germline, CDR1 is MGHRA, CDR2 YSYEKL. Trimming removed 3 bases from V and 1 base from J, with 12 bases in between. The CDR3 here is CASSHGPTGNYGYTF. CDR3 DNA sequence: TGCGCCAGCAGCCACGGTCCAACGGGTAACTATGGCTACACCTTC.

The CDR3 region is CSVVQGFYEQYF. CDR3 nucleotides: TGCAGCGTTGTTCAGGGGTTCTACGAGCAGTACTTC. The rearrangement joins TRBV29-1 to TRBJ2-7; tentative D call: TRBD1 (6 bases). The V gene's germline CDR1 is SQVTM and CDR2 ANQGSEA. The ends were cut back, 4 bases at V and 3 bases at J, with 10 bases in the middle. This CDR3 is built from 12 residues.

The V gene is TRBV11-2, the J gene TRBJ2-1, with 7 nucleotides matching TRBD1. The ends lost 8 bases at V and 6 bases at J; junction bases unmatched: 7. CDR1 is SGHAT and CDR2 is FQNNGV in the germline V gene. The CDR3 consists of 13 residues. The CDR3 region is CASGQQGINEQFF. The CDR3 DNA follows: TGTGCCAGCGGACAACAGGGGATCAATGAGCAGTTCTTC.

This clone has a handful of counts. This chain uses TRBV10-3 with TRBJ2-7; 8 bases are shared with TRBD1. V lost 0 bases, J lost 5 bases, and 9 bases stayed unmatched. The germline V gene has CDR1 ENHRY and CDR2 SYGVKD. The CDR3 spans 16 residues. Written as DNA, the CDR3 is TGTGCCATCAGTGAGTCAGGGGCAGGGGGCTTCAACGAGCAGTACTTC. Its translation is CAISESGAGGFNEQYF.

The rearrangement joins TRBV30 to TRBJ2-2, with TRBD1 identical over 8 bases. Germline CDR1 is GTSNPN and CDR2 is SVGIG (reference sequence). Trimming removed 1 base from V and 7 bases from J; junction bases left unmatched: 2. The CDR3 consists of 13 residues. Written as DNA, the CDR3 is TGTGCCTGGAGTGGGACAGGGCACGGGGAGCTGTTTTTT. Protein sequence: CAWSGTGHGELFF.

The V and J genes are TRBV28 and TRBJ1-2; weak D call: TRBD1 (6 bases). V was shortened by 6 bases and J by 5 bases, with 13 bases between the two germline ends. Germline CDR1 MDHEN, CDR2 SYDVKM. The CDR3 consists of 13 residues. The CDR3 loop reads CASSPYRVYGYTF. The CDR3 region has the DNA TGTGCCAGCAGCCCCTACAGGGTTTATGGCTACACCTTC.

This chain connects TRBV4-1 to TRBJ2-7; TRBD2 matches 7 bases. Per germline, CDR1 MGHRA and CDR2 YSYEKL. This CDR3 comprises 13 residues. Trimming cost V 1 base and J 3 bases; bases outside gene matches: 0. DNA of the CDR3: TGCGCCAGCAGCCAAGGGGGGGGCTACGAGCAGTACTTC. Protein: CASSQGGGYEQYF.

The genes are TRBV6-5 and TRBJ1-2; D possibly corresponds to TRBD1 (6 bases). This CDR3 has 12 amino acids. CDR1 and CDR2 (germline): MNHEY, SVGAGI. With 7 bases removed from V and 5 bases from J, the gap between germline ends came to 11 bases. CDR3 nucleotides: TGTGCCAGCAAGGGAGGGGGGTATGGCTACACCTTC. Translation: CASKGGGYGYTF.

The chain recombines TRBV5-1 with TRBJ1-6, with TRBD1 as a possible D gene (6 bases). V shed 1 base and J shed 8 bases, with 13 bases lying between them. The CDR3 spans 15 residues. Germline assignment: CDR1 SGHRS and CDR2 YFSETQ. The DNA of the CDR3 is TGCGCCAGCAGCTTGTCAGGGGCGGCGGATTCACCCCTCCACTTT. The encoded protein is CASSLSGAADSPLHF.

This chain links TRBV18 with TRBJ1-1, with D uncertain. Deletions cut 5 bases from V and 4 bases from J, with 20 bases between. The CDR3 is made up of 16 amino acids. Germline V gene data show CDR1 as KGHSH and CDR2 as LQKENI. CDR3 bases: TGTGCCAGCTCAGTGGGAGTCGTACAGCGGGGCACTGAAGCTTTCTTT. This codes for CASSVGVVQRGTEAFF.

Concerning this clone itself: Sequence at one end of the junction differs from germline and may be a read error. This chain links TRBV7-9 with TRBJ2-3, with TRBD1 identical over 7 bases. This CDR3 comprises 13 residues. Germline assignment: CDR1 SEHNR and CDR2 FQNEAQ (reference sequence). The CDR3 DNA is TGTTCCAGCAGCCCCCTACAGGGGGATACGCAGTATTTT. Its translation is CSSSPLQGDTQYF.

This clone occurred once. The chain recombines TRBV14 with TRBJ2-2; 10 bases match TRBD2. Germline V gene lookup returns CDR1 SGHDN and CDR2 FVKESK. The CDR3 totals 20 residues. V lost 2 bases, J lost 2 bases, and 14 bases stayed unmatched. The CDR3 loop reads CASSQLPSGRANLNTGELFF. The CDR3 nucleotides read TGTGCCAGCAGCCAACTACCCAGCGGGAGGGCAAATTTAAACACCGGGGAGCTGTTTTTT.

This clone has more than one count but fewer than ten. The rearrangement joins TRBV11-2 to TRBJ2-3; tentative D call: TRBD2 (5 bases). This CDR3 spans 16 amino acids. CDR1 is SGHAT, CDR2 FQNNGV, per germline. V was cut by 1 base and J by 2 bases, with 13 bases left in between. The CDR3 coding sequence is TGTGCCAGCAGCTTAGGCGGGTGGGAGTACACAGATACGCAGTATTTT. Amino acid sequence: CASSLGGWEYTDTQYF.

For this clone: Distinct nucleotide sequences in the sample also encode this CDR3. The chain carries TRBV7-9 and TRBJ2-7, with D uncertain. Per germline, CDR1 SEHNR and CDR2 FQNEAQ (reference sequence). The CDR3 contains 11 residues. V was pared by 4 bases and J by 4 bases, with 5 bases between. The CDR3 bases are TGTGCCAGCAGCTCCCTATACGAGCAGTACTTC. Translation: CASSSLYEQYF.

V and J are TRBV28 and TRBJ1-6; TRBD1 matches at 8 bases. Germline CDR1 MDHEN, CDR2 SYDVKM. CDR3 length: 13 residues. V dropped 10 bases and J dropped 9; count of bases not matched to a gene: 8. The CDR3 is CAIYGQGGSPLHF. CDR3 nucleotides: TGTGCCATCTACGGACAGGGTGGTTCACCCCTCCACTTT.

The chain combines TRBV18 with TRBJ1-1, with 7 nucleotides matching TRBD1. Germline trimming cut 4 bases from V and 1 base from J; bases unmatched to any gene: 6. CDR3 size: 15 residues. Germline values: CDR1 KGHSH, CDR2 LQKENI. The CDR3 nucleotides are TGTGCCAGCTCACGGACAGGCTCGGGGAACACTGAAGCTTTCTTT. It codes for CASSRTGSGNTEAFF.

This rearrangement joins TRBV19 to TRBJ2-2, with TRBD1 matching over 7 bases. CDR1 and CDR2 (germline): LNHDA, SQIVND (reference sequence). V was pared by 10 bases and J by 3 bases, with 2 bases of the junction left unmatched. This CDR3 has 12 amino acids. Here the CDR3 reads CATRGYTGELFF. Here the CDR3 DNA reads TGTGCCACCAGGGGGTACACCGGGGAGCTGTTTTTT. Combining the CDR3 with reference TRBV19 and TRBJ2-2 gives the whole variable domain DGGITQSPKYLFRKEGQNVTLSCEQNLNHDAMYWYRQDPGQGLRLIYYSQIVNDFQKGDIAEGYSVSREKKESFPLTVTSAQKNPTAFYLCATRGYTGELFFGEGSRLTVL.

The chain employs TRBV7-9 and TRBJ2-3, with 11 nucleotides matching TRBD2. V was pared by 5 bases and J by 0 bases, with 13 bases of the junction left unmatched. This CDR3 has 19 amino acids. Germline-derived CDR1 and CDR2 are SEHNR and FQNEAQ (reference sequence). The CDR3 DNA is TGTGCCAGCAGCCTATCTGCAGGGGGACTAGCGGATAGCACAGATACGCAGTATTTT. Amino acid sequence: CASSLSAGGLADSTDTQYF.

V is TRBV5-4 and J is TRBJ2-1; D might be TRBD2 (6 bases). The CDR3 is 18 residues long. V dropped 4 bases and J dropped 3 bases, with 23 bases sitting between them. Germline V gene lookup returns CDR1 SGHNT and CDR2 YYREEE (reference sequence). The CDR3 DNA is TGTGCCAGCAGCCACTTAGGAGGAGGGCGCGGTGGCTACAATGAGCAGTTCTTC. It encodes CASSHLGGGRGGYNEQFF. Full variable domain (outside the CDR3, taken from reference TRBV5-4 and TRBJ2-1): ETGVTQSPTHLIKTRGQQVTLRCSSQSGHNTVSWYQQALGQGPQFIFQYYREEENGRGNFPPRFSGLQFPNYSSELNVNALELDDSALYLCASSHLGGGRGGYNEQFFGPGTRLTVL.

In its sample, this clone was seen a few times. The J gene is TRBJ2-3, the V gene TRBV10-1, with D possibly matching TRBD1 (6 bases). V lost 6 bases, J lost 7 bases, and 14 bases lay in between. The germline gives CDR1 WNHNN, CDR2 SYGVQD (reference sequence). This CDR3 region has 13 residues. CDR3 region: CASSRQVLNTQYF. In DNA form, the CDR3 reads TGCGCCAGCAGCAGACAGGTGCTGAATACGCAGTATTTT.